Listed below are T cell receptor beta chains from one sample, sequenced in a study of cytomegalovirus exposure and HLA in healthy donors. Sequenced by immunoSEQ multiplex PCR; TCRdb stores in-frame clones only, minus some. The ten top clones account for 1.4% to 1.5%, within a sample of 75,000 to 95,000 clones. Sequenced material: PBMCs. Receptor source: an older woman in good health and CMV-seronegative. Each CDR3 is given with its conserved first and last residue. A D gene is named only where the DNA matches it firmly.

TRBV6-5	TRBD1	TRBJ2-2	CASRRRQGASGELFF	TGTGCCAGCCGGCGCCGACAGGGGGCGTCCGGGGAGCTGTTTTTT
TRBV21-1	NA	TRBJ1-2	CASSGTFTNYGYTF	TGTGCCAGCAGCGGGACTTTTACTAACTATGGCTACACCTTC
TRBV25-1	NA	TRBJ1-3	CASSEPGQTSGNTIYF	TGTGCCAGCAGTGAACCCGGACAGACCTCTGGAAACACCATATATTTT
TRBV11-3	TRBD1	TRBJ2-2	CASSTGQGSNTGELFF	TGTGCCAGCAGCACGGGACAGGGATCGAACACCGGGGAGCTGTTTTTT
TRBV5-6	NA	TRBJ1-5	CASGLRGGRDQPQHF	TGTGCCAGCGGCCTTCGGGGAGGCAGGGATCAGCCCCAGCATTTT
TRBV4-2	NA	TRBJ2-4	CASSVHVKRESAKNIQYF	TGTGCCAGCAGCGTCCATGTCAAACGGGAGAGCGCCAAAAACATTCAGTACTTC
TRBV5-4	TRBD1	TRBJ1-2	CASSRGQSNYGYTF	TGTGCCAGCAGCAGGGGACAGTCTAACTATGGCTACACCTTC
TRBV7-9	NA	TRBJ1-2	CASSLSEGEGYTF	TGTGCCAGCAGCTTAAGTGAGGGGGAAGGCTACACCTTC
TRBV7-2	NA	TRBJ1-3	CASSPPPVAGSGNTIYF	TGTGCCAGCAGCCCCCCCCCAGTGGCAGGCTCTGGAAACACCATATATTTT
TRBV28	NA	TRBJ2-7	CASSSRAYEQYF	TGTGCCAGCAGTTCGCGGGCCTACGAGCAGTACTTC
TRBV28	TRBD1	TRBJ1-4	CASSTQGAGGEKLFF	TGTGCCAGCAGCACGCAGGGGGCAGGCGGTGAAAAACTGTTTTTT
TRBV5-1	TRBD1	TRBJ2-6	CASSAIQGLGANVLTF	TGCGCCAGCAGCGCCATACAGGGGTTGGGGGCCAACGTCCTGACTTTC
TRBV11-3	NA	TRBJ2-7	CASSPPSREQYF	TGTGCCAGCAGCCCTCCCTCCCGTGAGCAGTACTTC
TRBV6-5	TRBD2	TRBJ2-7	CASSYAFLAGTYEQYF	TGTGCCAGCAGTTACGCCTTTCTAGCGGGGACCTACGAGCAGTACTTC
TRBV6-5	TRBD1	TRBJ2-7	CASIPPGGASYEQYF	TGTGCCAGCATCCCTCCAGGGGGCGCTTCCTACGAGCAGTACTTC
TRBV5-1	TRBD1	TRBJ2-7	CASSPGQGGYEQYF	TGCGCCAGCAGCCCTGGACAGGGCGGCTACGAGCAGTACTTC
TRBV6-5	TRBD1	TRBJ1-1	CASSWTGVMNTEAFF	TGTGCCAGCAGTTGGACAGGGGTCATGAACACTGAAGCTTTCTTT
TRBV20-1	NA	TRBJ1-2	CSAAPGGDTF	TGCAGTGCTGCCCCCGGAGGGGACACCTTC
TRBV27	TRBD2	TRBJ2-2	CASSLGRRGGTGELFF	TGTGCCAGCAGTTTAGGCAGGCGGGGAGGGACCGGGGAGCTGTTTTTT
TRBV5-1	NA	TRBJ2-2	CASSFRSGTGELFF	TGCGCCAGCAGCTTTAGAAGCGGGACCGGGGAGCTGTTTTTT
TRBV28	NA	TRBJ2-7	CATRGQSPSYEQYF	TGTGCCACAAGGGGTCAGAGTCCCTCCTACGAGCAGTACTTC
TRBV28	NA	TRBJ1-6	CASSFIDGMNSPLHF	TGTGCCAGCAGTTTTATCGATGGCATGAATTCACCCCTCCACTTT
TRBV5-1	NA	TRBJ2-7	CASSLAGGSGHEQYF	TGCGCCAGCAGCTTGGCAGGGGGGTCGGGGCACGAGCAGTACTTC
TRBV27	NA	TRBJ2-1	CASSLQGYEQFF	TGTGCCAGCAGTTTACAGGGTTATGAGCAGTTCTTC
TRBV4-2	NA	TRBJ1-3	CASSQGLDRGNTIYF	TGTGCCAGCAGCCAAGGCCTGGACAGAGGAAACACCATATATTTT
TRBV4-1	NA	TRBJ2-1	CASSQDSGSSYNEQFF	TGCGCCAGCAGCCAAGACTCAGGGTCCTCCTACAATGAGCAGTTCTTC
TRBV23-1	NA	TRBJ1-1	CASSQPDQVEVMSTEAFF	TGCGCCAGCAGTCAACCAGATCAGGTGGAAGTTATGAGCACTGAAGCTTTCTTT
TRBV6-5	NA	TRBJ1-3	CASSSVASGNTIYF	TGTGCCAGCAGTTCAGTCGCCTCTGGAAACACCATATATTTT
TRBV11-1	NA	TRBJ2-3	CASSFPSSNAQYF	TGTGCCAGCAGCTTTCCTTCTAGCAATGCGCAGTATTTT
TRBV5-1	NA	TRBJ1-1	CASRRAEDTEAFF	TGCGCCAGCAGAAGGGCGGAGGACACTGAAGCTTTCTTT
TRBV7-2	TRBD2	TRBJ2-1	CASSPGLAGGGWDEQFF	TGTGCCAGCAGCCCGGGACTAGCGGGAGGGGGATGGGATGAGCAGTTCTTC
TRBV7-8	NA	TRBJ2-3	CASSLLVSSSDTQYF	TGTGCCAGCAGCTTATTGGTTAGCTCTTCAGATACGCAGTATTTT